Each of the 20 T cell receptor beta chains below was sequenced from the same sample in a study of STAT5B mutations in CD4+ large granular lymphocyte leukemia. Assay: immunoSEQ multiplex PCR; the TCRdb copy retains only in-frame clones and omits some. The sample holds over 35,000 clones; 84% are singletons and the top ten take around 0.37%. The sequenced sample consisted of CD4+ T cells from blood buffy coats. All receptors derive from a human donor in good health.

The chain is built from TRBV6-5 and TRBJ1-1; D unresolved. Germline assignment: CDR1 MNHEY and CDR2 SVGAGI. CDR3 length: 16 amino acids. Trimming shortened V by 0 bases and J by 0 bases, and 11 bases separated the two germline ends. CDR3: CASSYSKAVMNTEAFF. The CDR3 coding sequence is TGTGCCAGCAGTTACTCGAAGGCGGTAATGAACACTGAAGCTTTCTTT.

The V call is TRBV10-3, the J call TRBJ1-1, with D uncertain. Trimming removed 1 base at V and 3 bases at J, with 3 bases between. Germline V CDR1 and CDR2: ENHRY, SYGVKD. The CDR3 extends over 12 amino acids. The CDR3 DNA reads as TGTGCCATCAGTGAGTTGGACACTGAAGCTTTCTTT. It codes for CAISELDTEAFF.

The chain links TRBV14 to TRBJ1-1, with D unclear. Trimming cost V 4 bases and J 6 bases, with 12 bases left between them. Germline V lookup: CDR1 SGHDN, CDR2 FVKESK. The CDR3 sequence is 13 residues long. DNA of the CDR3: TGTGCCAGCAGCCGCCAGGCGTCGGCTGAAGCTTTCTTT. Its translation is CASSRQASAEAFF.

The rearrangement joins TRBV30 to TRBJ2-1; D gene ambiguous. Trimming took 2 bases from V and 7 from J, leaving 9 bases between them. CDR3 length: 12 residues. Germline CDR1 reads GTSNPN; CDR2 reads SVGIG (reference sequence). The CDR3 protein is CAWSYETNEQFF. CDR3 in DNA: TGTGCCTGGAGTTATGAAACGAATGAGCAGTTCTTC. The complete variable domain, with remaining parts taken from reference TRBV30 and TRBJ2-1, reads SQTIHQWPATLVQPVGSPLSLECTVEGTSNPNLYWYRQAAGRGLQLLFYSVGIGQISSEVPQNLSASRPQDRQFILSSKKLLLSDSGFYLCAWSYETNEQFFGPGTRLTVL.

CDR3 sequence: CASSPSTATNEKLFF. The CDR3 DNA reads TGTGCCAGCAGCCCCTCGACAGCAACTAATGAAAAACTGTTTTTT. The J gene is TRBJ1-4, the V gene TRBV5-4, with a possible D match to TRBD1 (5 bases). The CDR3 is 15 amino acids. CDR1 and CDR2 (germline): SGHNT, YYREEE (reference sequence). Trimming left V 4 bases short and J 0 bases short, with 10 bases between.

This chain links TRBV7-8 with TRBJ1-5, with TRBD1 matching over 9 bases. The CDR3 consists of 14 residues. The V gene's germline CDR1 is SGHVS and CDR2 FQNEAQ. J lost 5 bases, V lost 5 bases, and 4 bases had no gene match. This CDR3 is CASSPWTGDQPQHF. CDR3 sequence (DNA): TGTGCCAGCAGCCCCTGGACAGGGGATCAGCCCCAGCATTTT. The whole variable domain, filled in from reference TRBV7-8 and TRBJ1-5, reads GAGVSQSPRYKVAKRGQDVALRCDPISGHVSLFWYQQALGQGPEFLTYFQNEAQLDKSGLPSDRFFAERPEGSVSTLKIQRTQQEDSAVYLCASSPWTGDQPQHFGDGTRLSIL.

J is TRBJ2-1 and V is TRBV19, with TRBD2 identical over 16 bases. Germline CDR1 LNHDA, CDR2 SQIVND (reference sequence). The CDR3 extends over 18 amino acids. With 8 bases clipped from V and 1 base from J, the junction kept 8 bases outside the gene matches. CDR3 in amino acids: CASEPGLAGGRSYNEQFF. The CDR3 nucleotides read TGTGCCAGTGAACCGGGACTAGCGGGGGGGCGGTCCTACAATGAGCAGTTCTTC.

As DNA, the CDR3 is TGTGCCAGCAGTTATAGGGGCACCGGGGAGCTGTTTTTT. Amino acid sequence: CASSYRGTGELFF. The chain has TRBV6-5 and TRBJ2-2; possibly TRBD1 for D (5 bases). There are 13 residues in the CDR3. The V end lost 3 bases, the J end lost 4 bases, and 6 bases lay between the germline ends. CDR1 MNHEY and CDR2 SVGAGI come from the germline V gene.

This chain links TRBV29-1 with TRBJ2-1, with a weak D call TRBD2 (5 bases). The CDR3 is 14 residues long. Germline V gene sequence: CDR1 SQVTM, CDR2 ANQGSEA. V dropped 6 bases and J dropped 0 bases, with 12 bases sitting between them. This CDR3 is CSVGRTSSYNEQFF. Here the CDR3 DNA reads TGCAGCGTGGGCCGTACTAGCTCCTACAATGAGCAGTTCTTC.

The chain carries TRBV7-2 and TRBJ2-3; D ambiguous. The CDR3 contains 15 residues. Trimming left V 3 bases short and J 8 bases short, with 18 bases between. The V gene's germline CDR1 is SGHTA and CDR2 FQGNSA. The CDR3 loop is CASSFSDNRRVTQYF. CDR3 nucleotides: TGTGCCAGCAGCTTCAGTGACAACCGTCGCGTTACGCAGTATTTT.

This chain joins TRBV30 and TRBJ1-2; 10 positions match TRBD1. The CDR3 is made up of 13 amino acids. Germline trimming cut 0 bases from V and 8 bases from J; bases unmatched to any gene: 3. Per the germline V gene, CDR1 is GTSNPN and CDR2 is SVGIG (reference sequence). The CDR3 loop is CAWSVGTGEGYTF. CDR3 in DNA: TGTGCCTGGAGTGTAGGGACAGGGGAAGGCTACACCTTC.

The chain is built from TRBV30 and TRBJ2-1, with D perhaps assigned TRBD1 or TRBD2 (5 bases each). CDR3 length: 12 amino acids. The V end lost 2 bases, the J end lost 6 bases, and 8 bases lay between the germline ends. Germline CDR1 reads GTSNPN; CDR2 reads SVGIG (reference sequence). The CDR3 DNA is TGTGCCTGGAGTTCTGGGACCAATGAGCAGTTCTTC. Its translation is CAWSSGTNEQFF. Complete variable domain (other parts from reference TRBV30 and TRBJ2-1): SQTIHQWPATLVQPVGSPLSLECTVEGTSNPNLYWYRQAAGRGLQLLFYSVGIGQISSEVPQNLSASRPQDRQFILSSKKLLLSDSGFYLCAWSSGTNEQFFGPGTRLTVL.

The chain joins TRBV6-1 to TRBJ2-3; 9 bases match TRBD2. The length of the CDR3 is 14 residues. Unmatched junction bases numbered 8, after V lost 8 bases and J lost 5 bases. Germline values: CDR1 MNHNS, CDR2 SASEGT. The CDR3, as DNA: TGTGCCAGCCGACTAGCGGCCGTCTTAGATACGCAGTATTTT. This translates into CASRLAAVLDTQYF.

The rearrangement joins TRBV18 to TRBJ1-5; no reliable D call. The CDR3 length is 15 residues. V was cut by 3 bases and J by 0 bases, with 9 bases left in between. Germline V CDR1 and CDR2: KGHSH, LQKENI. The CDR3 is CASSPAGFSNQPQHF. As DNA, the CDR3 is TGTGCCAGCTCACCGGCGGGGTTTAGCAATCAGCCCCAGCATTTT.

This clone appeared a single time. J is TRBJ2-5 and V is TRBV29-1, with D perhaps TRBD1 or TRBD2 (6 bases each). CDR3 length: 13 residues. The germline V gene encodes CDR1 SQVTM and CDR2 ANQGSEA. V lost 3 bases and J lost 5, with 13 bases in between. CDR3 amino acids: CSVDWQGRETQYF. The DNA of the CDR3 is TGCAGCGTTGATTGGCAGGGGAGGGAGACCCAGTACTTC.

The chain uses TRBV19 and TRBJ2-2; the D gene is possibly TRBD2 (5 bases). V was cut by 1 base and J by 5 bases, with 8 bases left in between. The CDR3 covers 14 residues. CDR1 is LNHDA and CDR2 is SQIVND in the germline V gene (reference sequence). The CDR3 is CASSIATGTGELFF. The CDR3 coding sequence is TGTGCCAGTAGTATAGCAACGGGGACCGGGGAGCTGTTTTTT. The full variable domain, rest sourced from reference TRBV19 and TRBJ2-2, is DGGITQSPKYLFRKEGQNVTLSCEQNLNHDAMYWYRQDPGQGLRLIYYSQIVNDFQKGDIAEGYSVSREKKESFPLTVTSAQKNPTAFYLCASSIATGTGELFFGEGSRLTVL.

In this sample, this clone turned up once. The chain carries TRBV12-2 and TRBJ1-2. TRBV12-2 is a recognized pseudogene. The CDR3 has 16 residues. The CDR3 nucleotides read TGTGCAAGTCGCTTAGCTGTGAGCGGGCTGAGCTATGGCTACACCTTC. Translation gives CASRLAVSGLSYGYTF.

V is TRBV7-2 and J is TRBJ2-7; maybe TRBD1 (5 bases). The CDR3 is 16 amino acids. Germline V CDR1 and CDR2: SGHTA, FQGNSA. With 1 base removed from V and 4 bases from J, the gap between germline ends came to 17 bases. This chain's CDR3 is CASSLDPYRIRYEQYF. The DNA for the CDR3 is TGTGCCAGCAGCTTAGATCCTTACAGGATTCGTTACGAGCAGTACTTC.

The rearrangement uses TRBV6-1 and TRBJ2-3; the D is unclear. The CDR3 has 13 amino acids. With 3 bases removed from V and 7 bases from J, the gap between germline ends came to 11 bases. CDR1 is MNHNS, CDR2 SASEGT, per germline. The DNA of the CDR3 is TGTGCCAGCAGTGAGCCCGTGGCCAATACGCAGTATTTT. Its translation is CASSEPVANTQYF.

This chain uses TRBV28 with TRBJ2-2, with D tentatively TRBD1 (6 bases). The CDR3 has 15 residues. The germline V and J ends were trimmed by 6 bases and 4 bases, with 15 bases remaining between them. CDR1 MDHEN and CDR2 SYDVKM come from the germline V gene. Here the CDR3 reads CASRAQGMGTGELFF. In nucleotides, the CDR3 is TGTGCCAGCAGGGCCCAGGGGATGGGCACCGGGGAGCTGTTTTTT.